This is a list of T cell receptor beta chains from one sample in a study of HIV-infected patients and healthy controls. Via MiXCR, TCRdb re-called the 5' RACE reads, giving one row per CDR3 protein. This table has 6,000 to 8,000 distinct CDR3 sequences, approximately 9.9% appearing once. The sample in question was blood, obtained before antiretroviral therapy. These receptors were obtained from an adult with HIV infection. Each CDR3 is given with its conserved first and last residue. Fields, in order: J gene, clone size, V gene, D gene, CDR3 protein, CDR3 DNA. The D gene is left open where the match is weak. Clone size is given for some rows only: seen once, a few or many times, or a class if the clone is expanded.

J: TRBJ1-5
size: many
V: TRBV11-2
D: NA
CDR3: CASSLNPRGKQPQHF
DNA: TGTGCCAGCAGCTTGAATCCGAGGGGTAAGCAGCCCCAGCATTTT

J: TRBJ2-7
size: NA
V: TRBV28
D: TRBD1
CDR3: CASSPPGTGAYEQYF
DNA: TGTGCCAGCAGTCCCCCCGGGACAGGGGCCTACGAGCAGTACTTC

J: TRBJ2-3
size: once
V: TRBV29-1
D: TRBD2
CDR3: CSVREAADTQYF
DNA: TGCAGCGTTCGGGAGGCGGCAGATACGCAGTATTTT

J: TRBJ2-5
size: NA
V: TRBV18
D: NA
CDR3: CASSPTPPETQYF
DNA: TGTGCCAGCTCACCAACCCCTCCAGAGACCCAGTACTTC

J: TRBJ1-1
size: medium-sized
V: TRBV29-1
D: NA
CDR3: CSVERVTEAFF
DNA: TGCAGCGTTGAGCGGGTGACTGAAGCTTTCTTT

J: TRBJ2-7
size: once
V: TRBV28
D: TRBD1
CDR3: CASSAGTGGSYEQYF
DNA: TGTGCCAGCAGCGCCGGGACAGGCGGCTCCTACGAGCAGTACTTC

J: TRBJ2-1
size: many
V: TRBV18
D: NA
CDR3: CASSLLLSRDNEQFF
DNA: TGTGCCAGCTCCCTGCTTTTAAGCAGGGACAATGAGCAGTTCTTC

J: TRBJ1-4
size: NA
V: TRBV20-1
D: NA
CDR3: CSSATNEKLFF
DNA: TGCAGCAGTGCAACTAATGAAAAACTGTTTTTT

J: TRBJ1-4
size: medium-sized
V: TRBV28
D: TRBD1
CDR3: CASSSGGNEKLFF
DNA: TGTGCCAGCAGCTCAGGGGGCAATGAAAAACTGTTTTTT

J: TRBJ1-1
size: NA
V: TRBV7-2
D: NA
CDR3: CASRQLVNTEALF
DNA: TGTGCCAGCAGGCAGCTCGTGAACACTGAAGCTCTCTTT

J: TRBJ2-6
size: NA
V: TRBV7-9
D: TRBD1
CDR3: CASGRYRGRGANVLTF
DNA: TGTGCCAGCGGACGATACAGGGGCCGTGGGGCCAACGTCCTGACTTTC

J: TRBJ1-5
size: medium-sized
V: TRBV6-1
D: NA
CDR3: CASRQSGDNQPQHF
DNA: TGTGCCAGCAGGCAATCAGGGGACAATCAGCCCCAGCATTTT

J: TRBJ1-1
size: medium-sized
V: TRBV6-2/TRBV6-3
D: NA
CDR3: CASSKRTDQNTEAFF
DNA: TGTGCCAGCAGTAAACGGACTGATCAGAACACTGAAGCTTTCTTT

J: TRBJ1-1
size: few
V: TRBV29-1
D: TRBD1
CDR3: CSGQGMNTEAFF
DNA: TGCAGCGGACAGGGGATGAACACTGAAGCTTTCTTT

J: TRBJ1-1
size: many
V: TRBV29-1
D: NA
CDR3: CSVEPGRGAFF
DNA: TGCAGCGTTGAGCCCGGACGGGGAGCTTTCTTT

J: TRBJ1-1
size: many
V: TRBV5-4
D: NA
CDR3: CASSYGTNLNTEAFF
DNA: TGTGCCAGCAGCTATGGGACTAACCTGAACACTGAAGCTTTCTTT

J: TRBJ1-6
size: NA
V: TRBV20-1
D: TRBD1
CDR3: CSAGEQGVNNSPLHF
DNA: TGCAGTGCTGGAGAACAGGGGGTGAATAATTCACCCCTCCACTTT

J: TRBJ2-1
size: medium-sized
V: TRBV28
D: NA
CDR3: CASSSDYPGPYNEQFF
DNA: TGTGCCAGCAGTTCGGACTACCCGGGACCCTACAATGAGCAGTTCTTC

J: TRBJ1-4
size: large
V: TRBV20-1
D: NA
CDR3: CSATLDSATNEKLFF
DNA: TGCAGTGCCACACTGGACAGCGCAACTAATGAAAAACTGTTTTTT

J: TRBJ1-4
size: medium-sized
V: TRBV11-2
D: TRBD1
CDR3: CASSLAGQINEKLFF
DNA: TGTGCCAGCAGCTTAGCGGGACAGATTAATGAAAAACTGTTTTTT

J: TRBJ2-1
size: many
V: TRBV24-1
D: NA
CDR3: CATSSYNEQFF
DNA: TGTGCCACCAGCAGTTACAATGAGCAGTTCTTC

J: TRBJ1-1
size: many
V: TRBV6-6
D: NA
CDR3: CASSTPFAFF
DNA: TGTGCCAGCAGTACCCCATTTGCTTTCTTT

J: TRBJ1-2
size: many
V: TRBV5-6
D: TRBD1
CDR3: CASSLWDRANGYTF
DNA: TGTGCCAGCAGCTTATGGGACAGGGCGAATGGCTACACCTTC

J: TRBJ1-5
size: few
V: TRBV28
D: NA
CDR3: CASSLAAGPNQPQHF
DNA: TGTGCCAGCAGTTTAGCCGCAGGACCCAATCAGCCCCAGCATTTT

J: TRBJ1-1
size: medium-sized
V: TRBV15
D: NA
CDR3: CATSRDRAKSTEAFF
DNA: TGTGCCACCAGCAGAGACAGGGCGAAGTCTACTGAAGCTTTCTTT

J: TRBJ2-3
size: NA
V: TRBV12-3/TRBV12-4
D: NA
CDR3: CASSPLEDGPADTQYF
DNA: TGTGCCAGCAGCCCACTTGAGGACGGCCCGGCAGATACGCAGTATTTT